Given below is one TCR beta chain in context. This clonotype was counted ten times or more. What antigen it recognizes has not been identified. It has no much larger one-base neighbor in the sample; base qualities were not kept. The data were taken from a study of neurological immune-mediated disorders (dated by TCRdb to between 2017 and 2020). At the level of the whole study: Among the approximately 34 multiple sclerosis patients, relapsing-remitting MS was present in some 31 and secondary progressive MS was present in 3. The study compared peripheral blood TCR-beta repertoires of HTLV-I-associated myelopathy (HAM/TSP) patients, multiple sclerosis patients and healthy controls using UMI-based sequencing. The roughly 100 TCR-beta libraries covered PBMC samples along with longitudinal samples, technical triplicates, and paired sorted CD4+ and CD8+ T-cell subsets. Of the 68 subjects in the cohort, around 15 were HAM/TSP patients, some 35 were multiple sclerosis patients, and approximately 20 were healthy controls. Broader findings and caveats from the paper: No clinical or MRI features were associated with the MS cluster, and the authors said that larger cohorts are needed. TCR clonal expansion was highest in HAM/TSP patients and lowest in MS patients, with MS patients falling below even healthy controls. In phylogenetic analysis, the repertoires of 18 of 34 MS patients grouped into a cluster of related CDR3 sequences, which suggests a possible signature at the repertoire level. Expanded clones from different subjects shared no identical CDR3 amino acid sequences, which suggests that TCR-beta repertoires were private in all groups.

V drops 2 bases and J drops 3 bases, leaving 11 bases in between. From the cysteine up to the phenylalanine, the CDR3 has a length of 15 residues. The read is trimmed to its CDR3 DNA, 45 bases read in frame from base 1. Unsorted PBMC libraries were generated from 2 million PBMCs stored in RNAlater at -80 °C until RNA extraction. Multiple sclerosis patients were enrolled in a US clinical protocol evaluating disease progression by magnetic resonance imaging. Peripheral blood was subjected to Ficoll-Hypaque density gradient centrifugation to isolate PBMCs, which were then cryopreserved in liquid nitrogen. cDNA was synthesized by template-switch 5'RACE using a primer carrying a 10-nucleotide random unique molecular identifier by which each TCR transcript was tagged. Every sequencing run covered 15-18 subjects and yielded more than 170 million TCR-beta sequences. The RNeasy kit was used for extraction of total RNA. The KAPA Real-time Library Amplification kit was used to amplify TCR-beta VDJ regions with primers for the TCR constant region and the 5'RACE anchor. Sample indexes and Illumina adaptors were added in a first PCR, and a second PCR then increased library yield. After Ampure bead purification, the roughly 650 bp TCR product was size-selected on a 2% E-gel SizeSelection system. Before pooling, library quality was checked on a Bioanalyzer, concentration was measured with Qubit, and libraries were quantified with the Kapa Library Quantification kit. An Illumina HiSeq 2500 sequenced the libraries paired-end 2 x 150 bp. To increase sequence diversity, about 23-30% phiX was spiked into each library pool. The published analysis was carried out like this. The quality-filtered reads were processed with the UMI-based MiGEC pipeline, whose error correction step removed more than 80% of the raw TCR sequences. IMGT germline references were used for aligning VDJ genes, and each clonotype was defined as a unique CDR3 amino acid sequence together with its V-J genes. Clonal expansion, Shannon diversity and CDR3 relatedness were evaluated with VDJtools (CalcPairwiseDistances, ClusterSamples), while phylogenetic trees were built in CLCbio workbench. Using coefficient-of-variation modelling across technical triplicates, the study counted a clone as expanded if it had at least 8 unique UMIs. TCRdb passed the public sequencing reads through fastp at Q25 and MiXCR, retaining productive beta sequences. Every entry covers one CDR3 protein and lists the most common genes and DNA from its rows. Here the V and J calls rest on TCRdb's processing, not on the authors' analysis. This sample is represented by 60,000 to 85,000 distinct CDR3 sequences; roughly 5.6% of them were singletons. The ten largest account for about 8% of the sample.

The rearrangement combines TRBV12-3 or TRBV12-4 with TRBJ1-3; the D gene assignment is ambiguous. This TCR was sampled from a man aged 18 to 29 with multiple sclerosis. Material for sequencing was PBMCs. CDR3 protein: CASSLSGVGGNTIYF. The DNA sequence is as follows: TGTGCCAGCAGTTTATCTGGGGTTGGTGGAAACACCATATATTTT.